This T cell receptor (beta chain) was recorded in a study of early T cells in non-severe SARS-CoV-2 infection. The wider study: Sequenced material consisted of bulk RNA (from unsorted whole blood), and chains were unpaired.

Study-level results: VDJdb-based annotation leaned toward anti-spike CD8 responses and missed private and CD4 specificities.

Unique molecular identifiers were added to individual cDNA molecules. One entry per CDR3 protein results from TCRdb running MiXCR on the 5' RACE reads. This sample has 55,000 to 75,000 distinct CDR3 sequences; more than 8% occur once, and the top ten carry roughly 16%. The germline V gene encodes CDR1 SGHTA and CDR2 FQGTGA. V shed 1 base and J shed 1 base, with 5 bases lying between them. The CDR3 spans 15 residues. There are many counts of this clonotype. Its specificity is unknown. The chain links TRBV7-3 to TRBJ2-6, with D unclear. The source material was whole blood, sampled at baseline. This receptor was taken from an adult who was a healthcare worker with PCR-confirmed SARS-CoV-2 infection or an uninfected control (not recorded which). The CDR3 DNA reads TGTGCCAGCAGCTTAAGTGTTTCTGGGGCCAACGTCCTGACTTTC. This encodes CASSLSVSGANVLTF.